These 6 T cell receptor beta chains came from one sample sequenced in a study of CD8 T cells in ankylosing spondylitis. The study, taken as a whole, reports: What seemed typical of ankylosing spondylitis blood was a TCR beta motif built from roughly 8 highly homologous variants.

TCRdb re-derived calls from the 5' RACE reads in MiXCR, one entry per CDR3 protein. This table has around 770,000 distinct CDR3 sequences, 10% to 15% appearing once. These receptors lack a known antigen. Specimen: blood, either unsorted or a sorted T cell fraction (not recorded which). These receptors were collected from a male donor with ankylosing spondylitis.

The chain has TRBV6-1 and TRBJ1-1, with 10 bases lining up with TRBD1. Looked up from germline, CDR1 is MNHNS and CDR2 is SASEGT. V was clipped by 6 bases and J by 3 bases; unmatched bases: 7. This CDR3 contains 15 residues. This CDR3 reads CASRETGGTYTEAFF. In nucleotides, the CDR3 is TGTGCCAGCAGGGAGACAGGGGGCACGTACACTGAAGCTTTCTTT.

This clonotype was recorded a few times. V is TRBV15 and J is TRBJ1-5; 8 nucleotides agree with TRBD1. This CDR3 is 14 amino acids long. The germline V gene encodes CDR1 LNHNV and CDR2 YYDKDF (reference sequence). J lost 7 bases, V lost 5 bases, and 7 bases had no gene match. The CDR3 sequence: CATSQTGVRQPQHF. The CDR3 DNA is TGTGCCACCAGCCAGACAGGGGTGCGCCAGCCCCAGCATTTT.

This clonotype was seen a single time. The chain's CDR3 is CASSRPSGNTGELFF. The DNA for the CDR3 is TGTGCCAGCAGCCGTCCTAGCGGGAACACCGGGGAGCTGTTTTTT. The chain is built from TRBV3-1 and TRBJ2-2; 7 positions match TRBD2. The ends lost 4 bases at V and 1 base at J; junction bases unmatched: 3. The CDR3 totals 15 residues. The germline V gene has CDR1 LGHDT and CDR2 YNNKEL (reference sequence).

This clonotype appeared a few times. This chain uses TRBV7-2 with TRBJ2-1, with D unclear. This CDR3 has 16 residues. V shed 1 base and J shed 0 bases, with 10 bases lying between them. In germline, CDR1 is SGHTA, CDR2 FQGNSA. The CDR3 DNA sequence: TGTGCCAGCAGCTTAGTGAGCCTAAGCTCCTACAATGAGCAGTTCTTC. Translation gives CASSLVSLSSYNEQFF.

The table lists this clonotype with a few counts. The CDR3 protein is CASSRGQDYQPQHF. The CDR3, as DNA: TGTGCCAGCAGCAGGGGACAGGATTATCAGCCCCAGCATTTT. V and J are TRBV7-9 and TRBJ1-5; 8 bases agree with TRBD1. V lost 5 bases to trimming and J lost 5 bases; unmatched junction nucleotides: 5. The germline V gene encodes CDR1 SEHNR and CDR2 FQNEAQ (reference sequence). The CDR3 contains 14 residues. Based on the CDR3 plus reference TRBV7-9 and TRBJ1-5, the full variable domain is DTGVSQNPRHKITKRGQNVTFRCDPISEHNRLYWYRQTLGQGPEFLTYFQNEAQLEKSRLLSDRFSAERPKGSFSTLEIQRTEQGDSAMYLCASSRGQDYQPQHFGDGTRLSIL.

This chain uses TRBV6-5 with TRBJ1-1; 7 nucleotides line up with TRBD1. Germline V lookup: CDR1 MNHEY, CDR2 SVGAGI. With V trimmed by 0 bases and J by 4 bases, 11 bases remained unmatched. This CDR3 is 17 amino acids long. In DNA, the CDR3 is TGTGCCAGCAGTTACTCGCCCCCGGACAGGTTCGGCACTGAAGCTTTCTTT. Translated: CASSYSPPDRFGTEAFF.